This T cell receptor (beta chain) was retrieved from a study of blood T cell repertoires in COVID-19. Looking at the study overall: Samples taken during acute and convalescent COVID-19 were collected in the United States, Italy and Spain.

This clone was counted once. Germline assignment: CDR1 SGHAT and CDR2 FQDESV (reference sequence). Trimming left V 4 bases short and J 1 base short, with 17 bases between. The CDR3 consists of 16 residues. Authors' analysis steps: By means of reference gene primer amplification, nucleated cell counts were estimated. Sequenced by immunoSEQ multiplex PCR; TCRdb stores in-frame clones only, minus some. The D gene and trimming were derived from the DNA, and the V and J assignments and clone size from that table. Among approximately 470,000 clones listed, about 85% were seen once. The TCR comes from a woman aged 18-29 years who had recovered from COVID-19. The sequenced material came from PBMCs or T cells enriched from blood (not recorded which). V and J are TRBV11-1 and TRBJ2-7; D is perhaps TRBD1 (6 bases). CDR3 protein: CASSSDNLGQSYEQYF. The DNA for the CDR3 is TGTGCCAGCAGCTCCGATAATCTTGGACAGTCCTACGAGCAGTACTTC.